These 10 T cell receptor beta chains were all obtained from the same sample, sequenced in a study of metastatic and nonmetastatic thyroid tumors. Thyroid surgery was preceded by no treatment in any patient. Through MiXCR, TCRdb re-clonotyped the PCR reads. The sample lists about 30,000 clones, roughly 15% occurring once. The sequenced material came from blood. These TCRs come from a female donor with papillary thyroid cancer or a benign thyroid nodule (not recorded which). Some clones in this sample may be carry-over from other donors' samples.

This clone was found many times. This sequence joins TRBV15 and TRBJ2-6; the D is unclear. The germline V gene encodes CDR1 LNHNV and CDR2 YYDKDF (reference sequence). The germline V and J ends were trimmed by 1 base and 3 bases, with 7 bases remaining between them. The CDR3 runs to 15 residues. The CDR3 region has the DNA TGTGCCACCAGCAGAGGCCTATTTGGGGCCAACGTCCTGACTTTC. It is translated as CATSRGLFGANVLTF.

This clone was recorded a few times. This chain connects TRBV28 to TRBJ1-1, with D maybe TRBD1 (5 bases). The CDR3 is made up of 16 amino acids. Germline V lookup: CDR1 MDHEN, CDR2 SYDVKM. Trimming removed 3 bases from V and 1 base from J, with 15 bases in between. The CDR3 reads CASSFLRGSANTEAFF. The DNA of the CDR3 is TGTGCCAGCAGTTTTTTGCGGGGGTCCGCGAACACTGAAGCTTTCTTT.

Many counts were recorded for this clone. The chain carries TRBV6-5 and TRBJ2-5; the match to TRBD1 covers 10 bases. CDR1 MNHEY and CDR2 SVGAGI come from the germline V gene. This CDR3 spans 16 amino acids. V lost 2 bases to trimming and J lost 3 bases; unmatched junction nucleotides: 6. As DNA, the CDR3 is TGTGCCAGCAGTTACCCAAGGGACAGGGGTGAAGAGACCCAGTACTTC. Protein sequence: CASSYPRDRGEETQYF.

By share of the sample, this clone is medium-sized. This chain links TRBV4-2 with TRBJ2-1; 14 bases line up with TRBD2. Germline CDR1 and CDR2: LGHNA and YNFKEQ. V lost 4 bases and J lost 0; bases outside the gene matches: 8. The CDR3 covers 19 residues. The CDR3 DNA follows: TGTGCCAGCAGCCCATCCTCCGGGACTAGCGGGAGCTCCTACAATGAGCAGTTCTTC. It encodes CASSPSSGTSGSSYNEQFF.

In the case of this clone: At one of its ends the junction is not consistent with the germline gene, which may arise from a read error. The chain has TRBV7-6 and TRBJ1-1, with a tentative D call TRBD2 (6 bases). The end of the DNA fits TRBJ2-1 better, so the J call may be wrong. The CDR3 runs to 22 residues. Germline V gives CDR1 SGHVS, CDR2 FNYEAQ. CDR3 in DNA: TGTGCCAGCATCTTAGTACTAGCCAAGGCCGGGGCAGAAGGGGTACACTACAATGAGCAGTTCTTC. Its protein is CASILVLAKAGAEGVHYNEQFF.

This clone is judged medium-sized. The chain couples TRBV7-8 to TRBJ1-3; no definite D call. The CDR3 extends over 12 amino acids. CDR1 and CDR2 from the germline V gene are SGHVS and FQNEAQ. Trimming removed 7 bases at V and 1 base at J, with 5 bases between. CDR3 region: CASKLSGNTIYF. CDR3 nucleotide sequence: TGTGCCAGCAAGCTATCTGGAAACACCATATATTTT.

In this sample, this clone turned up many times. CDR3 nucleotide sequence: TGTGCCAGCAGCCTGACAGGGACTAGCACAGATACGCAGTATTTT. This encodes CASSLTGTSTDTQYF. The J gene is TRBJ2-3, the V gene TRBV2, with D possibly matching TRBD1 (7 bases). The V and J ends lost 6 bases and 0 bases respectively, with 13 bases between them. The CDR3 covers 15 residues. CDR1 and CDR2 (germline): SNHLY, FYNNEI.

This clone was counted at least ten times. The sample holds other DNA sequences that translate to the same CDR3. CDR3 in amino acids: CAWRWAVNTEAFF. CDR3 in DNA: TGTGCCTGGAGGTGGGCGGTGAACACTGAAGCTTTCTTT. V usage is TRBV30 and J usage is TRBJ1-1; D unresolved. Deletions cut 3 bases from V and 0 bases from J, with 8 bases between. Germline V CDR1 and CDR2: GTSNPN, SVGIG (reference sequence). The CDR3 sequence is 13 residues long.

This clone was recorded at least ten times. V and J are TRBV5-8 and TRBJ2-1, with 11 bases identical to TRBD2. V shed 1 base, J shed 6 bases, and the junction held 6 bases outside the gene matches. Germline CDR1 is SGHTS and CDR2 is YDEGEE. This CDR3 contains 16 residues. CDR3 residues: CASSLFSGRAGNEQFF. In DNA form, the CDR3 reads TGTGCCAGCAGCTTGTTTAGCGGGAGGGCCGGCAATGAGCAGTTCTTC. Looking up the rest from reference TRBV5-8 and TRBJ2-1 gives the full variable domain: EAGVTQSPTHLIKTRGQQATLRCSPISGHTSVYWYQQALGLGLQFLLWYDEGEERNRGNFPPRFSGRQFPNYSSELNVNALELEDSALYLCASSLFSGRAGNEQFFGPGTRLTVL.

This clone was seen at least ten times. This chain joins TRBV20-1 and TRBJ2-5; 13 nucleotides agree with TRBD2. This CDR3 is built from 16 residues. CDR1 DFQATT and CDR2 SNEGSKA come from the germline V gene (reference sequence). V dropped 6 bases and J dropped 5; count of bases not matched to a gene: 12. The CDR3 here is CSASRLAGGPRETQYF. In DNA form, the CDR3 reads TGCAGTGCCTCCCGACTAGCGGGAGGCCCCCGGGAGACCCAGTACTTC.